These 28 T cell receptor beta chains originate from one sample sequenced in a study of CD8+ T cells in alopecia areata. This sample's treatment: oral pan-JAK inhibitor, 5-10 mg twice daily. Extraction and reverse transcription of RNA yielded cDNA as the sequencing template. Sequencing used immunoSEQ multiplex PCR; TCRdb keeps in-frame clones, though not all of them. The sample holds 150,000 to 200,000 clones, approximately 60% seen once. The specimen was CD4+ T cells sorted from blood, collected at week 24, from a patient treated with tofacitinib. The receptors stem from a human donor with alopecia areata.

This clone was picked up a small number of times. This chain joins TRBV2 and TRBJ1-5; D remains unclear. The V end lost 8 bases, the J end lost 3 bases, and 5 bases lay between the germline ends. CDR3 length: 11 residues. CDR1 and CDR2 from the germline V gene are SNHLY and FYNNEI. The CDR3 is CASGVNQPQHF. The CDR3 bases are TGTGCCAGCGGGGTCAATCAGCCCCAGCATTTT.

V usage is TRBV4-2 and J usage is TRBJ1-2, with a tentative D call TRBD1 (5 bases). Germline V CDR1 and CDR2: LGHNA, YNFKEQ. V was cut by 4 bases and J by 4 bases, with 16 bases left in between. This CDR3 spans 15 amino acids. CDR3 DNA sequence: TGTGCCAGCAGCCCGGGTGGGGGACGGAGCTATGGCTACACCTTC. This sequence encodes CASSPGGGRSYGYTF.

The chain joins TRBV19 to TRBJ1-2; D gene unclear. Germline CDR1 and CDR2: LNHDA and SQIVND (reference sequence). The V gene lost 4 bases and the J gene lost 13 bases, with 7 bases spanning the gap. The CDR3 length is 9 residues. CDR3 DNA sequence: TGTGCCAGTAGTACCCCGGCCACCTTC. This encodes CASSTPATF.

The chain recombines TRBV30 with TRBJ2-5, with TRBD1 matching 9 bases. This CDR3 spans 19 amino acids. Germline CDR1 GTSNPN, CDR2 SVGIG (reference sequence). The junction had 19 bases not matched to a gene; V was cut back by 5 bases and J by 0 bases. The CDR3 protein is CAWGRTGQGQGGHQETQYF. The CDR3 region has the DNA TGTGCCTGGGGGAGGACGGGACAGGGACAAGGGGGCCACCAAGAGACCCAGTACTTC.

The chain has TRBV9 and TRBJ2-2; D is unclear. CDR1 is SGDLS, CDR2 YYNGEE, per germline. CDR3 length: 13 amino acids. Trimming left V 2 bases short and J 4 bases short, with 6 bases between. The CDR3 DNA is TGTGCCAGCAGCGTGAAGTTCACCGGGGAGCTGTTTTTT. As protein: CASSVKFTGELFF.

V gene TRBV4-1 combines with J gene TRBJ2-5; TRBD1 matches 10 bases. Germline lookup yields CDR1 MGHRA and CDR2 YSYEKL. Losses at the gene ends were 3 bases for V and 5 bases for J; bases not matched to a gene: 9. The length of the CDR3 is 16 residues. The CDR3 DNA reads as TGCGCCAGCAGCCAGGTTCCGGGACAGGGGTGGGAGACCCAGTACTTC. Its protein is CASSQVPGQGWETQYF.

The chain combines TRBV2 with TRBJ2-6; either TRBD1 or TRBD2 may supply D (5 bases each). Per germline, CDR1 SNHLY and CDR2 FYNNEI. The CDR3 has 15 residues. Trimming stripped 1 base from V and 4 bases from J, with 8 bases between. The DNA of the CDR3 is TGTGCCAGCAGTGAAGGAGGGGCCGGGGCCAACGTCCTGACTTTC. Translated, it gives CASSEGGAGANVLTF.

This chain joins TRBV4-1 and TRBJ2-5, with D perhaps TRBD2 (6 bases). This CDR3 spans 16 amino acids. Trimming stripped 2 bases from V and 1 base from J, with 14 bases between. CDR1 MGHRA and CDR2 YSYEKL come from the germline V gene. CDR3 in DNA: TGCGCCAGCAGCCAAACGACTAGGTGGGGCCAAGAGACCCAGTACTTC. It translates to CASSQTTRWGQETQYF.

The chain recombines TRBV6-5 with TRBJ2-5, with TRBD1 matching over 11 bases. The germline V gene has CDR1 MNHEY and CDR2 SVGAGI. The CDR3 has 13 residues. The J segment lost 7 bases and the V segment lost 5 bases, leaving 3 bases of the junction unmatched. CDR3 in DNA: TGTGCCAGCAGTACGGGGACAGGGGGGACCCAGTACTTC. This sequence encodes CASSTGTGGTQYF.

The V call is TRBV5-1, the J call TRBJ2-1; no clear D gene. CDR1 and CDR2 (germline): SGHRS, YFSETQ. This CDR3 is built from 14 residues. V was clipped by 4 bases and J by 9 bases, with 17 bases between them. CDR3 nucleotides: TGCGCCAGCAGCCCCACCCTTTCTACGCTTGAGCAGTTCTTC. It yields the protein CASSPTLSTLEQFF.

This chain joins TRBV29-1 and TRBJ1-1; D is undetermined. CDR3 size: 12 residues. CDR1 and CDR2 from the germline V gene are SQVTM and ANQGSEA. V gave up 7 bases and J gave up 2 bases, with 11 bases separating them. In DNA form, the CDR3 reads TGCAGCGCTCGGTTCAGAAACACTGAAGCTTTCTTT. Translated: CSARFRNTEAFF. Complete variable domain (other parts from reference TRBV29-1 and TRBJ1-1): SAVISQKPSRDICQRGTSLTIQCQVDSQVTMMFWYRQQPGQSLTLIATANQGSEATYESGFVIDKFPISRPNLTFSTLTVSNMSPEDSSIYLCSARFRNTEAFFGQGTRLTVV.

This clone showed up just a few times. V is TRBV29-1 and J is TRBJ2-1, with 10 bases matching TRBD2. The V and J ends lost 6 bases and 5 bases, in that order; junction bases with no gene match: 16. Germline assignment: CDR1 SQVTM and CDR2 ANQGSEA. The CDR3 loop spans 17 amino acids. CDR3 amino acids: CSVVLSSLAGGNNEQFF. The CDR3 DNA reads as TGCAGCGTAGTGCTGTCCTCCTTAGCGGGGGGAAACAATGAGCAGTTCTTC.

The rearrangement joins TRBV30 to TRBJ1-3; 9 positions agree with TRBD1. CDR3 length: 15 residues. Germline V gives CDR1 GTSNPN, CDR2 SVGIG (reference sequence). The J segment lost 0 bases and the V segment lost 5 bases, leaving 5 bases of the junction unmatched. The DNA of the CDR3 is TGTGCCTGGGGCACAGGGGGCTTCTCTGGAAACACCATATATTTT. Its protein product is CAWGTGGFSGNTIYF. Using reference TRBV30 and TRBJ1-3 for the parts outside the CDR3, the full variable domain is SQTIHQWPATLVQPVGSPLSLECTVEGTSNPNLYWYRQAAGRGLQLLFYSVGIGQISSEVPQNLSASRPQDRQFILSSKKLLLSDSGFYLCAWGTGGFSGNTIYFGEGSWLTVV.

The chain employs TRBV9 and TRBJ2-2; unclear D gene. CDR3 length equals 15 residues. Germline CDR1 and CDR2: SGDLS and YYNGEE. V lost 1 base and J 1 base, leaving 8 bases between the germline ends. The CDR3 region is CASSVWAVNTGELFF. The CDR3 nucleotides are TGTGCCAGCAGCGTATGGGCCGTGAACACCGGGGAGCTGTTTTTT.

This chain joins TRBV6-1 and TRBJ1-6; D uncertain. The length of the CDR3 is 13 residues. The V and J ends lost 5 bases and 9 bases respectively, with 11 bases between them. Per the germline V gene, CDR1 is MNHNS and CDR2 is SASEGT. As DNA, the CDR3 is TGTGCCAGCAGTCAGAAAAGAGGTTCACCCCTCCACTTT. Protein sequence: CASSQKRGSPLHF.

This clone has a handful of counts. The chain employs TRBV15 and TRBJ1-1, with 7 bases that match TRBD1. The CDR3 totals 17 residues. V was clipped by 1 base and J by 3 bases; unmatched bases: 11. The germline V gene has CDR1 LNHNV and CDR2 YYDKDF (reference sequence). The CDR3 DNA sequence: TGTGCCACCAGCAGAGCCCCTGTTTACAGGGGCTACACTGAAGCTTTCTTT. This gives the protein CATSRAPVYRGYTEAFF.

The rearrangement links TRBV5-1 to TRBJ1-2; 11 nucleotides agree with TRBD1. The germline gives CDR1 SGHRS, CDR2 YFSETQ. V lost 4 bases to trimming and J lost 7 bases; unmatched junction nucleotides: 6. This CDR3 region has 14 residues. CDR3 DNA: TGCGCCAGCAGCGAACGGACAGGGGGCTCTGGCTACACCTTC. Protein: CASSERTGGSGYTF.

The chain couples TRBV29-1 to TRBJ1-1; TRBD1 matches at 8 bases. This CDR3 is 15 amino acids long. The germline V gene encodes CDR1 SQVTM and CDR2 ANQGSEA. Trimming removed 6 bases from V and 4 bases from J; junction bases left unmatched: 13. The CDR3 DNA follows: TGCAGCGTGGAACTACCGACAGGGGCTGGCACTGAAGCTTTCTTT. Encoded protein: CSVELPTGAGTEAFF.

The rearrangement joins TRBV7-9 to TRBJ2-3, with D possibly matching TRBD2 (6 bases). V gave up 11 bases and J gave up 4 bases, with 10 bases separating them. Germline V gives CDR1 SEHNR, CDR2 FQNEAQ (reference sequence). The CDR3 is made up of 11 amino acids. CDR3 in DNA: TGTGCCGGGAGGCCGGCAGATACGCAGTATTTT. Its protein is CAGRPADTQYF.

This clone came up a few times. The J gene is TRBJ2-4, the V gene TRBV11-2, with TRBD1 identical over 7 bases. CDR3 length: 17 residues. The V gene's germline CDR1 is SGHAT and CDR2 FQNNGV. V shed 3 bases and J 3 bases; nucleotides not matched to a gene: 11. CDR3 residues: CASSLGQGETGKNIQYF. The CDR3 DNA reads TGTGCCAGCAGCTTGGGTCAGGGGGAGACGGGCAAAAACATTCAGTACTTC.

This clone was observed a handful of times. The genes are TRBV7-3 and TRBJ2-3, with TRBD2 as a possible D gene (7 bases). The CDR3 runs to 16 residues. Germline CDR1 and CDR2: SGHTA and FQGTGA. V gave up 1 base and J gave up 2 bases, with 13 bases separating them. The CDR3 DNA is TGTGCCAGCAGCTTAAACCTCGGGGGGCACACAGATACGCAGTATTTT. Encoded protein: CASSLNLGGHTDTQYF.

The genes are TRBV29-1 and TRBJ2-3; TRBD2 aligns across 7 bases. The CDR3 sequence is 14 residues long. CDR1 and CDR2 (germline): SQVTM, ANQGSEA. The DNA for the CDR3 is TGCAGTACTACCCCTAGCGGACGCACAGATACGCAGTATTTT. This codes for CSTTPSGRTDTQYF.

This sequence joins TRBV27 and TRBJ1-2, with no clear D. The CDR3 loop spans 12 amino acids. Trimming pared 6 bases from V and 2 bases from J, leaving 7 bases between. Per the germline V gene, CDR1 is MNHEY and CDR2 is SMNVEV (reference sequence). CDR3 DNA sequence: TGTGCCAGCAGAACAAGCAACTATGGCTACACCTTC. This encodes CASRTSNYGYTF.

V and J are TRBV7-8 and TRBJ2-7; D gene uncertain. V was pared by 3 bases and J by 0 bases, with 6 bases between. This CDR3 is 13 amino acids long. CDR1 and CDR2 (germline): SGHVS, FQNEAQ. CDR3 DNA: TGTGCCAGCAGCTTGGGCCGCTCCTACGAGCAGTACTTC. This gives the protein CASSLGRSYEQYF.

J is TRBJ1-2 and V is TRBV15, with D hard to call. Germline CDR1 reads LNHNV; CDR2 reads YYDKDF (reference sequence). This CDR3 region has 15 residues. Deletions cut 1 base from V and 8 bases from J, with 17 bases between. CDR3 coding DNA: TGTGCCACCAGCAGAGGTCAGGCCCCAGAAAGCGGCTACACCTTC. It is translated as CATSRGQAPESGYTF.

The chain couples TRBV9 to TRBJ2-2, with D perhaps TRBD2 (6 bases). V lost 0 bases and J lost 6, with 9 bases in between. Germline lookup yields CDR1 SGDLS and CDR2 YYNGEE. CDR3 length: 14 amino acids. The CDR3 sequence is CASSVVLASGELFF. In DNA form, the CDR3 reads TGTGCCAGCAGCGTAGTACTAGCATCCGGGGAGCTGTTTTTT.

For the CDR3, the DNA is TGTGCCAGCAGCCCACGGACAGCAAACACCGGGGAGCTGTTTTTT. Protein sequence: CASSPRTANTGELFF. V gene TRBV7-9 combines with J gene TRBJ2-2, with D possibly TRBD1 on 6 matching bases. Germline V gene sequence: CDR1 SEHNR, CDR2 FQNEAQ (reference sequence). The CDR3 covers 15 residues. V lost 5 bases to trimming and J lost 2 bases, with 12 bases between them.

The chain couples TRBV18 to TRBJ1-5; D is ambiguous. CDR3 length: 15 amino acids. Trimming removed 1 base at V and 5 bases at J, with 12 bases between. Per germline, CDR1 KGHSH and CDR2 LQKENI. The DNA of the CDR3 is TGTGCCAGCTCACCACTAGGGAGGTCCGATCAGCCCCAGCATTTT. Its protein is CASSPLGRSDQPQHF.